In its sample, the clone carrying this T cell receptor beta chain was seen a few times. J lost 2 bases, V lost 6 bases, and 10 bases had no gene match. The CDR3 consists of 16 residues. CDR1 SNHLY and CDR2 FYNNEI come from the germline V gene. Construction of TCR beta libraries was performed using quantitative 5'-RACE with molecular barcodes. MiXCR was run by TCRdb on the 5' RACE reads, yielding one entry per CDR3 protein. The data show about 240,000 distinct CDR3 sequences, 9.5% to 12% seen once. This record belongs to a study of CD8 T cells in ankylosing spondylitis. The sequence was collected from a male donor with ankylosing spondylitis or in good health (not recorded which). The genes are TRBV2 and TRBJ2-1; 7 nucleotides agree with TRBD1. Sample: blood, either unsorted or a sorted T cell fraction (not recorded which). The CDR3 coding sequence is TGTGCCAGCAGGGGTCCGGGACAGAGAACCTACAATGAGCAGTTCTTC. Its protein product is CASRGPGQRTYNEQFF.